Following are 5 T cell receptor beta chains from one sample sequenced in a study of human T cells and chemical hapten exposure. MiXCR was run by TCRdb on the RACE reads, yielding one entry per CDR3 protein. The table includes 250,000 to 300,000 distinct CDR3 sequences, about 7.7% detected once. Time point reported: pre-sensitization, week 0. Stated treatment: therapeutic diphenylcyclopropenone sensitization with weekly scalp DPC. The source material was whole blood, sampled in connection with sensitization to the hapten diphenylcyclopropenone (DPC). These receptors came from a man aged 18 to 29 with alopecia areata. Some clones in this sample may be carry-over from other donors' samples.

This clonotype was detected ten times or more. The junction and the germline gene differ at one end; a read error may be behind it. The chain links TRBV7-9 to TRBJ1-5; TRBD1 might be the D (5 bases). CDR3 length: 14 residues. Germline V lookup: CDR1 SEHNR, CDR2 FQNEAQ (reference sequence). The CDR3, as DNA: TGTGCCAGCAGTTTAGGGGACAGCAATCAGCCCCAGCATTTT. It encodes CASSLGDSNQPQHF.

The J gene is TRBJ1-1, the V gene TRBV16, with D uncertain. The CDR3 has 12 residues. Trimming removed 0 bases from V and 11 bases from J, with 10 bases in between. Per germline, CDR1 KGHSY and CDR2 FQNENV. The CDR3 spells CASSQSTTLAFF. For the CDR3, the DNA is TGTGCCAGCAGCCAATCGACCACCCTGGCTTTCTTT.

This clonotype was counted many times. The V and J genes are TRBV6-2 or TRBV6-3 and TRBJ2-7; D gene unclear. The germline V and J ends were trimmed by 2 bases and 3 bases, with 8 bases remaining between them. The CDR3 is 13 residues long. Per germline, CDR1 MNHEY and CDR2 SVGEGT. CDR3 nucleotide sequence: TGTGCCAGCAGTTACACGAATAACTACGAGCAGTACGTC. Translated, it gives CASSYTNNYEQYV.

The chain is built from TRBV6-1 and TRBJ2-5, with D possibly matching TRBD2 (5 bases). CDR1 and CDR2 from the germline V gene are MNHNS and SASEGT. V lost 0 bases to trimming and J lost 5 bases, with 13 bases between them. The CDR3 has 15 amino acids. CDR3 region: CASSEAQREWETQYF. In DNA, the CDR3 is TGTGCCAGCAGTGAAGCGCAGAGGGAGTGGGAGACCCAGTACTTC.

The chain joins TRBV29-1 to TRBJ1-4, with D perhaps matching TRBD1 (5 bases). This CDR3 region has 11 residues. V lost 5 bases and J 10 bases, leaving 11 bases between the germline ends. The germline gives CDR1 SQVTM, CDR2 ANQGSEA. CDR3 residues: CSVTTGGKLFF. In DNA form, the CDR3 reads TGCAGCGTTACCACGGGGGGAAAACTGTTTTTT. The whole variable domain, remainder taken from reference TRBV29-1 and TRBJ1-4, is SAVISQKPSRDICQRGTSLTIQCQVDSQVTMMFWYRQQPGQSLTLIATANQGSEATYESGFVIDKFPISRPNLTFSTLTVSNMSPEDSSIYLCSVTTGGKLFFGSGTQLSVL.